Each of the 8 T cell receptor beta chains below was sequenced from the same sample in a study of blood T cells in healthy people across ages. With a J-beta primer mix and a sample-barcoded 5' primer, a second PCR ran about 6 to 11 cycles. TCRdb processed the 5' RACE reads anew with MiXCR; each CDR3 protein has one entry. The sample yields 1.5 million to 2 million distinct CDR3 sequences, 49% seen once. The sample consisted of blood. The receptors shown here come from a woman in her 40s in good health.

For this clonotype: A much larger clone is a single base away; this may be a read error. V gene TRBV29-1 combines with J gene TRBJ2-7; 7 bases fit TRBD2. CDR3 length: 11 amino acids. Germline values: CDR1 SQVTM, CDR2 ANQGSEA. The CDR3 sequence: CSGKGGETQHF. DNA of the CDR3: TGCAGCGGCAAGGGAGGGGAGACCCAGCACTTC.

CDR3 amino acids: CSAVIPAGVETQYF. CDR3 nucleotides: TGCAGTGCGGTGATACCGGCGGGGGTAGAGACCCAGTACTTC. The V call is TRBV20-1, the J call TRBJ2-5; 7 bases map to TRBD2. The V and J ends lost 6 bases and 4 bases, in that order; junction bases with no gene match: 11. This CDR3 contains 14 residues. CDR1 and CDR2 (germline): DFQATT, SNEGSKA (reference sequence).

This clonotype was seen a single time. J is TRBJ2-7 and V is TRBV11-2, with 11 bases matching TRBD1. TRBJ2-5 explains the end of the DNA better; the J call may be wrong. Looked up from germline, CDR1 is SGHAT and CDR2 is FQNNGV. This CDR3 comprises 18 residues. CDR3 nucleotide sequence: TGTGCCAGCAGCCGCAACTCACCGGGACAGGGGGGCCGGGGGACCCAGTACTTC. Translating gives CASSRNSPGQGGRGTQYF.

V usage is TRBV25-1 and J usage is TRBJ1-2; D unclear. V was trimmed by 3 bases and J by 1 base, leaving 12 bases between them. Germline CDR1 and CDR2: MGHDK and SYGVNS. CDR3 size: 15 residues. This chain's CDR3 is CASSDPAGLNYGYTF. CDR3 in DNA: TGTGCCAGCAGTGACCCAGCGGGCCTTAACTATGGCTACACCTTC.

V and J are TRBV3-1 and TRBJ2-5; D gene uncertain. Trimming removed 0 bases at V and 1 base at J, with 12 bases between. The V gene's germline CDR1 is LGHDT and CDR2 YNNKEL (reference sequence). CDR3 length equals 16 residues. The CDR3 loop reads CASSQDLGETQETQYF. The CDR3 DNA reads TGTGCCAGCAGCCAAGATCTCGGAGAGACCCAAGAGACCCAGTACTTC.

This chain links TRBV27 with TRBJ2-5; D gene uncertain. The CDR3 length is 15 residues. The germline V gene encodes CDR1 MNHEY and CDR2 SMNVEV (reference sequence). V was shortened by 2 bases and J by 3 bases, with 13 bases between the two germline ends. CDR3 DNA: TGTGCCAGCAGTTTAACTGCCTGGGATGAAGAGACCCAGTACTTC. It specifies CASSLTAWDEETQYF.

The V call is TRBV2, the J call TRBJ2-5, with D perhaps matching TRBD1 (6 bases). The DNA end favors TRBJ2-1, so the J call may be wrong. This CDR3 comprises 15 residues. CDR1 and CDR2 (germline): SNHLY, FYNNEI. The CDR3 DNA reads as TGTGCCAGCATACAGGGAAGGGGTTTGCAAGAGACCCAGTTCTTC. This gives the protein CASIQGRGLQETQFF.

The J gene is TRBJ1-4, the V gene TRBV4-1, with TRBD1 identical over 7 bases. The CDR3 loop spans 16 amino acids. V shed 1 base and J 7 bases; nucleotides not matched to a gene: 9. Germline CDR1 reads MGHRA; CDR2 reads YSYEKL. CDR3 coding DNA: TGCGCCAGCAGCCAAGGGACAGGAAGGAGTGGTGAAAAACTGTTTTTT. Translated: CASSQGTGRSGEKLFF.